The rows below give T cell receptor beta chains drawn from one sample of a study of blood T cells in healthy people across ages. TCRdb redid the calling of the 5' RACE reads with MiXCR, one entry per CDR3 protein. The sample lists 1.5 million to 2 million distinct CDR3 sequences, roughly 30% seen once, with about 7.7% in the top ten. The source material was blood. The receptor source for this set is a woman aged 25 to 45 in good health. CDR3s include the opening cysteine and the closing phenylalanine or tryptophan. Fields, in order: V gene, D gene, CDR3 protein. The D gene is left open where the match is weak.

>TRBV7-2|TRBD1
CASSSYRDSLQETQYF
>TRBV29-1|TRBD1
CSVREGAGNTEAFF
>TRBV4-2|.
CASSQERGDANTGEPFF
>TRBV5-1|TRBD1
CASSLAVRTGVYNEQFF
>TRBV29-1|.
CSVVSRTDEQYF
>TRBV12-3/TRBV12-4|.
CASSTGDRRYSNQPQHF
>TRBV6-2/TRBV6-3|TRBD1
CAARDSSYEQYF
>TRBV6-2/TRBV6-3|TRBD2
CASTLLAGGGNEQFF
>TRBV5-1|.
CASSAGSNTDTQYF
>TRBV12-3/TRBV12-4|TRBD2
CASSFWSGGMDTQYF
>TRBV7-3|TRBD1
CASSLGQAKGGNEQFF
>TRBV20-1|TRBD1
CSAPRSGQGATEQYF
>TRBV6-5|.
CASSSRTETFYGYTF
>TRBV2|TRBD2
CASSVGTGGGDTQYF
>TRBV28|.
CASRPASGTYEQYF
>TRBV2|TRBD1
CASKFEQGQETQYF
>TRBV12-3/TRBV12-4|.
CASSLRGTSNTQYF
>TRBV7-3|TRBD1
CASSAEGAHEQYF
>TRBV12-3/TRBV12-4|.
CASSWGLDATYEQFF
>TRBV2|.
CASSRGGGSSYNEQFF
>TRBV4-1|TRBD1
CAIGTDTEAFF
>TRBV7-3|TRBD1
CASSSWDRASTDTQYF
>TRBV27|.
CASSLSHLSYEQYF
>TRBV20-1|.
CSARDRALGIDEKLFF
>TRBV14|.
CASSPLGALGNRREQYF
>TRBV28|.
CACEAETEYTEAFF
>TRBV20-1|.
CSARGEQYEQYF
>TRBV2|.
CASMEAGGPGNEQFF
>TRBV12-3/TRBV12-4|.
CASSLALDAYNEQFF
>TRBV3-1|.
CASSQAERTDTQYF
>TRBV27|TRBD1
CASSSPGTGGNEQFF
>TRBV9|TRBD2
CASSALAGLPTSLSDTQYF
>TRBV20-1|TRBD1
CSAQGQGVGYTF
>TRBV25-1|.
CARGGASYEQYF
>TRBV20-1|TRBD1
CSARDTRGPTYEQYF
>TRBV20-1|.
CSARDVANTEAFF
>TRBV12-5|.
CASGSFAETGGYTF
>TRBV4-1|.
CASSQGLTLNEQYF
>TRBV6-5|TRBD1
CASISTGTGSGYTF
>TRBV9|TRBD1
CASSVLVGQGKGGELFF
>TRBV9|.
CASSVRDESYNEQYF
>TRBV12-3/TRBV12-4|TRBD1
CASSFQRDRDYGYTF
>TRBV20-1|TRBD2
CSATRLAGDQETQYF
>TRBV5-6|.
CASSAQGIRETQYF
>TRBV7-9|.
CASSHAGASTDTQYF
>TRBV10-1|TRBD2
CASRGESYEQFF
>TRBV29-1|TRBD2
CSVEDRLAYLRNEQFF
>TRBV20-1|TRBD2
CSVRDPGTSGRADTQYF
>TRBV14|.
CASSQTCDTQYF
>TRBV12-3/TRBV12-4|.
CASSTSGSNYGYTF
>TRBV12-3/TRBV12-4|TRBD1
CASRGWTGNVLTDTQYF
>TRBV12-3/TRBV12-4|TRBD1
CASWDRYGGYTF
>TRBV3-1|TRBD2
CASSQDSAGLAAYNEQFF
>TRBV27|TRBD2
CASRPLAGGEETQYF
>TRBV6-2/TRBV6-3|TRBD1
CARSFTIGTGWFTEAFF
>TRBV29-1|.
CSVSNSGRDQPQHF
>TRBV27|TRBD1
CASSLKAWGQTEAFF
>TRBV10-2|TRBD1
CASSAQDRGGNQPQHF
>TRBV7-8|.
CASSVDSYTGELFF